The following is a TCR beta chain sequence with its context. The target antigen is unknown. Germline CDR1 SGHTA, CDR2 FQGTGA. V was cut by 5 bases and J by 6 bases, with 14 bases left in between. This CDR3 has 15 residues. This record comes from a study of graft-versus-host responses after intestinal transplantation. Overall study findings and caveats: The recipient marrow held GvH clones, and some of them showed up first in ileum or blood.

Libraries were prepared by immunoSEQ multiplex PCR; TCRdb keeps only in-frame clonotypes and omits some of them. The sample has fewer than 15,000 clones; more than 70% are singletons. This receptor was obtained from a human patient who received an intestinal transplant, so some T cells may come from the graft donor. This chain connects TRBV7-3 to TRBJ1-6; D may be TRBD1 (5 bases). The sample consisted of PBMCs, taken approximately 120 days after transplant. The CDR3, as DNA: TGTGCCAGCAGCCTCGACGGGACTCGTAATTCACCCCTCCACTTT. It yields the protein CASSLDGTRNSPLHF.